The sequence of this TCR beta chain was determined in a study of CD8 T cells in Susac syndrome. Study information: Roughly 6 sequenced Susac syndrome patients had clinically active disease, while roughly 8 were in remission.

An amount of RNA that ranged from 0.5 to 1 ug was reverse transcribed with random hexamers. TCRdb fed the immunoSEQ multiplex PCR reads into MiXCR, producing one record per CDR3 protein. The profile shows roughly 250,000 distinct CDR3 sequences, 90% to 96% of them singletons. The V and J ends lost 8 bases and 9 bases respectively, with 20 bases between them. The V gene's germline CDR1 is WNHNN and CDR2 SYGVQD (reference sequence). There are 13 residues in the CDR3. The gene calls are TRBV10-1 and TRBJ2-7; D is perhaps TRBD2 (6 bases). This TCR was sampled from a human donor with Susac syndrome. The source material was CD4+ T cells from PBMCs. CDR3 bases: TGCGCCAGCTCACGGACGGCGGGAATGGCGCAGTACTTC. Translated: CASSRTAGMAQYF.